The clone carrying this TCR beta chain is a singleton in its sample. What it binds is not known. The sample originates from a study of T cell responses to AZD1222 COVID-19 vaccine. Study-level results: A reported finding is that nearly half of spike-specific TCRs target unmutated variant regions.

V gave up 3 bases and J gave up 0 bases, with 10 bases separating them. The CDR3 has 15 amino acids. In germline, CDR1 is SGDLS, CDR2 YYNGEE. Measured with immunoSEQ multiplex PCR; TCRdb has only the in-frame clones, and not every one. There are approximately 150,000 clones in the sample; 80% to 95% occur only once, and about 3.3% lies in the top ten. V gene TRBV9 combines with J gene TRBJ2-1, with D unresolved. The sample consisted of peripheral blood, taken 28 days after the second AZD1222 dose. The receptor's source is an adult who received the AZD1222 COVID-19 vaccine. The DNA of the CDR3 is TGTGCCAGCAGCGCCGGACCGGCCTCCTACAATGAGCAGTTCTTC. Encoded protein: CASSAGPASYNEQFF.